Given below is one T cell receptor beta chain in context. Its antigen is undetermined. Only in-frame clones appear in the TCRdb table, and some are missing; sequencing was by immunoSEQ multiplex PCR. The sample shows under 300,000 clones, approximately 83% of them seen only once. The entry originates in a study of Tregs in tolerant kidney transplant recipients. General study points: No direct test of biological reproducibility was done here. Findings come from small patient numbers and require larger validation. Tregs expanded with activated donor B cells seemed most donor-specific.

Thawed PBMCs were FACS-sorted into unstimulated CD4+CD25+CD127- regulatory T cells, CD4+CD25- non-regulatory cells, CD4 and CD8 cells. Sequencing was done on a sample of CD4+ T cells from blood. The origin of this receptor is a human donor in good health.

This CDR3 is CASSRGQGYNEKLFF. The CDR3 nucleotides are TGCGCCAGCAGCCGGGGACAGGGGTATAATGAAAAACTGTTTTTT. The chain couples TRBV5-1 to TRBJ1-4, with 10 bases matching TRBD1. Germline-derived CDR1 and CDR2 are SGHRS and YFSETQ. This CDR3 spans 15 amino acids. The V gene end was trimmed by 4 bases and the J gene end by 4 bases; junction bases not matched to a gene: 4.